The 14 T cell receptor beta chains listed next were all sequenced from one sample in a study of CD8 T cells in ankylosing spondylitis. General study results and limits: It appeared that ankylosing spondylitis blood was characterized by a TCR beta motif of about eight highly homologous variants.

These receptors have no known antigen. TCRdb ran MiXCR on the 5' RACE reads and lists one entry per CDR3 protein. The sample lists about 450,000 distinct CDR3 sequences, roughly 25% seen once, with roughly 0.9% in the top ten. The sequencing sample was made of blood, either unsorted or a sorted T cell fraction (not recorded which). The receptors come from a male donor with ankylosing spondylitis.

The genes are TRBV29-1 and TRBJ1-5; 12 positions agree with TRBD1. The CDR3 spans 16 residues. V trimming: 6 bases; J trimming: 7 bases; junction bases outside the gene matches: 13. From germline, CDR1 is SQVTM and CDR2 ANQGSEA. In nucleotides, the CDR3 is TGCAGCGTGACCCTCCGGGGACAGGGGGCGAACCAGCCCCAGCATTTT. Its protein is CSVTLRGQGANQPQHF.

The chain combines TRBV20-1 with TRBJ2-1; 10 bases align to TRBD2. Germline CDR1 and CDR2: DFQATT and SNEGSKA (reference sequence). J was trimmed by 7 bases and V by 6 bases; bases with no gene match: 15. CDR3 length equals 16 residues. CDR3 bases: TGCAGTGCCCGGGGTAGGCTAGCGGGAGCAAATAATGAGCAGTTCTTC. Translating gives CSARGRLAGANNEQFF.

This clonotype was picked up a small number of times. In nucleotides, the CDR3 is TGTGCCAGCAGTCGCTCATTGGGGGCAGGTGAGACCCAGTACTTC. Protein product: CASSRSLGAGETQYF. The chain combines TRBV12-3 or TRBV12-4 with TRBJ2-5, with D possibly being TRBD1 (6 bases). This CDR3 has 15 residues. V shed 5 bases and J shed 5 bases, with 18 bases lying between them.

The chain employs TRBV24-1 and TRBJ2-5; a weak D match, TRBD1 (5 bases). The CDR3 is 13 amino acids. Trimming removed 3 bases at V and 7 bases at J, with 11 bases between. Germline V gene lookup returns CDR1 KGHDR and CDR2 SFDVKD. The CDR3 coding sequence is TGTGCCACCAGTGATGGGGCGCCAGGGACCCAGTACTTC. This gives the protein CATSDGAPGTQYF.

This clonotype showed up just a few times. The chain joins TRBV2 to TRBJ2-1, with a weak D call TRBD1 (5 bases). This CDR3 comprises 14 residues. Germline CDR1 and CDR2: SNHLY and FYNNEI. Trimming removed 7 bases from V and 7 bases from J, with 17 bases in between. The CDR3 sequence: CASIPGFQANEQFF. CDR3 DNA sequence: TGTGCCAGCATTCCAGGGTTTCAGGCGAATGAGCAGTTCTTC.

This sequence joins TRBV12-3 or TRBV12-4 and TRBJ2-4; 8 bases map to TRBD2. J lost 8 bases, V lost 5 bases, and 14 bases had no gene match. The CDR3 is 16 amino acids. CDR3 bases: TGTGCCAGCAGTGCACAGCGGGAGAGGGGAGTGGACATTCAGTACTTC. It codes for CASSAQRERGVDIQYF.

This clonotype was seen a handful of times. Here the CDR3 DNA reads TGCAGTGCTAGAGATCGGGGGGCCACAGATACGCAGTATTTT. Translated, it gives CSARDRGATDTQYF. The chain couples TRBV20-1 to TRBJ2-3; D perhaps matches TRBD2 (7 bases). Germline-derived CDR1 and CDR2 are DFQATT and SNEGSKA (reference sequence). V was trimmed by 0 bases and J by 2 bases, leaving 9 bases between them. The CDR3 sequence is 14 residues long.

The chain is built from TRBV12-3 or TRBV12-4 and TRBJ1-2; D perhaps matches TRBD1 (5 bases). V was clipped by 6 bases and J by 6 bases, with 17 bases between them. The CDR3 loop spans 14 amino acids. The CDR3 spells CASRHQDRNNGYTF. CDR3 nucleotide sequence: TGTGCCAGCAGACACCAAGACAGAAATAATGGCTACACCTTC.

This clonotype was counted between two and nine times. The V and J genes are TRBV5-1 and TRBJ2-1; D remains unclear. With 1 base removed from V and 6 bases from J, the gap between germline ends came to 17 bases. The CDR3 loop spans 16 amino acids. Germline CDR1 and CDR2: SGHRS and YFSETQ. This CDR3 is CASSLTPSAAGNEQFF. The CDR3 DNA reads TGCGCCAGCAGCTTGACCCCCAGCGCCGCCGGCAATGAGCAGTTCTTC.

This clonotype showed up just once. CDR3 DNA sequence: TGCGCCAGCAGCTTGATCAGCGGGGTCTACAATGAGCAGTTCTTC. Protein: CASSLISGVYNEQFF. The J gene is TRBJ2-1, the V gene TRBV5-1; 7 nucleotides align to TRBD2. The CDR3 loop spans 15 amino acids. Germline CDR1 SGHRS, CDR2 YFSETQ. The V segment lost 1 base and the J segment 3 bases; nucleotides outside the gene matches: 4.

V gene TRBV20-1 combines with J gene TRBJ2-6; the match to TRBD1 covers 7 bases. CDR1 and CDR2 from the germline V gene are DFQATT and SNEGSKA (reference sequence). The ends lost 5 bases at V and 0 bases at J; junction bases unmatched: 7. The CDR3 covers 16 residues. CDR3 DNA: TGCAGTGCTTACAGGGGCGCCTCCTCTGGGGCCAACGTCCTGACTTTC. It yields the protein CSAYRGASSGANVLTF.

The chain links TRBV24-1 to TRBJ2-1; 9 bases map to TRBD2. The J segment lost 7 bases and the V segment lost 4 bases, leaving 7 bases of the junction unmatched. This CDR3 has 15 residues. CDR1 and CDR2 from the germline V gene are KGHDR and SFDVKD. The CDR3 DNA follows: TGTGCCACCAGTGACACGGGACTAGCAAATAATGAGCAGTTCTTC. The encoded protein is CATSDTGLANNEQFF.

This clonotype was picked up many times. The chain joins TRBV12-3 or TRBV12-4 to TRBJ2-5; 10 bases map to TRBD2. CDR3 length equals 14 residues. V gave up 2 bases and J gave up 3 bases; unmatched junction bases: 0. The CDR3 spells CASSLLAGEETQYF. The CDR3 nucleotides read TGTGCCAGCAGTTTACTAGCGGGAGAAGAGACCCAGTACTTC.

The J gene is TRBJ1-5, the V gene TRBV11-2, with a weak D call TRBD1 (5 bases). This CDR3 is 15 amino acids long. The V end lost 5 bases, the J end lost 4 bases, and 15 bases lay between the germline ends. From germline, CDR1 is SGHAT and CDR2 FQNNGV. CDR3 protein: CASSTRGDFNQPQHF. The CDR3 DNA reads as TGTGCCAGCAGCACTAGGGGAGATTTTAATCAGCCCCAGCATTTT.